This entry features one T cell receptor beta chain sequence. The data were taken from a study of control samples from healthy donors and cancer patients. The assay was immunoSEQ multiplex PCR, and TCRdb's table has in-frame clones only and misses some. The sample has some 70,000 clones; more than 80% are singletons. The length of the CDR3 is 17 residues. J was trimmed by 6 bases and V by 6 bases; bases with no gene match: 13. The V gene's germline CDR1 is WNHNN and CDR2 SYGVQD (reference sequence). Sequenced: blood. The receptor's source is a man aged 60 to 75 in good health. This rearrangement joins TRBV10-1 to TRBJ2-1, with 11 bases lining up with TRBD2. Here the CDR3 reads CASRPHYPTSGSNEQFF. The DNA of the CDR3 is TGCGCCAGCAGGCCGCACTACCCCACTAGCGGGAGCAATGAGCAGTTCTTC.